These T cell receptor beta chains were read from a single sample in a study of control samples from healthy donors and cancer patients. This table comes from immunoSEQ multiplex PCR, and its TCRdb copy is limited to in-frame clones, with some not included. The repertoire includes about 54,000 clones, approximately 95% of them detected once, and around 1.9% sits in the top ten. The material sequenced was blood. These receptors originate from a woman younger than 45 in good health. Each CDR3 is given with its conserved first and last residue. Fields, in order: J gene, D gene, V gene, clone size, CDR3 DNA, CDR3 protein. The D gene is left open where the match is weak. The listing skips clone size in some rows; elsewhere it reads once, few, many or a size class.

TRBJ2-7,-,TRBV24-1,-,TGTGCCACCAGTGATTTGCAGGACGAGCAGTACTTC,CATSDLQDEQYF
TRBJ2-7,TRBD2,TRBV27,-,TGTGCCAGCAGACCCTTTCTAGCGGGAGGCTACGAGCAGTACTTC,CASRPFLAGGYEQYF
TRBJ2-7,TRBD1,TRBV29-1,-,TGCAGCGCAGCACCGACAGGGATTGTTTACGAGCAGTACTTC,CSAAPTGIVYEQYF
TRBJ2-3,-,TRBV30,-,TGTGCCTGGAGTATCGGAGATACGCAGTATTTT,CAWSIGDTQYF
TRBJ2-1,-,TRBV27,once,TGTGCCAGCAGTTTAGGGGCAGGCGATGAGCAGTTCTTC,CASSLGAGDEQFF
TRBJ1-5,-,TRBV23-1,-,TGCGCCAGCAGTCATCCGCGAAAACCCCAGCATTTT,CASSHPRKPQHF
TRBJ2-5,TRBD2,TRBV10-3,-,TGTGCCACCCTGACTAGCGACCAAGAGACCCAGTACTTC,CATLTSDQETQYF
TRBJ1-2,-,TRBV28,-,TGTGCCAGCCTTCATTCTAGAGGCTACACCTTC,CASLHSRGYTF
TRBJ2-3,TRBD2,TRBV7-2,-,TGTGCCAGCAGCTTAGAGGGAGGGCCTACAGATACGCAGTATTTT,CASSLEGGPTDTQYF
TRBJ1-1,TRBD1,TRBV11-2,-,TGTGCCAGCAGCTTAGGGGGCCAGGGGGCCGCGGCTTTCTTT,CASSLGGQGAAAFF
TRBJ1-4,-,TRBV30,-,TGTGCCTGGAGTCGGTTGAGCGGGGGCGAAAAACTGTTTTTT,CAWSRLSGGEKLFF
TRBJ1-4,-,TRBV5-4,-,TGTGCCAGCAGCTTGAATCCCAGCCCGAATGAAAAACTGTTTTTT,CASSLNPSPNEKLFF
TRBJ2-2,-,TRBV5-1,-,TGCGCCAGCCAACTCTGGCCGAACACCGGGGAGCTGTTTTTT,CASQLWPNTGELFF
TRBJ2-7,-,TRBV5-4,-,TGTGCCAGCAGCACTCACCCGGGCTCAACGGACGAGCAGTACTTC,CASSTHPGSTDEQYF
TRBJ1-3,-,TRBV4-1,-,TGCGCCAGCAGCTATGGACAGTACTCTGGAAACACCATATATTTT,CASSYGQYSGNTIYF